This entry lists 19 T cell receptor beta chains sequenced from one sample in a study of blood T cell repertoires in COVID-19. Sequenced by immunoSEQ multiplex PCR; TCRdb stores in-frame clones only, minus some. The sample shows 150,000 to 200,000 clones, 80% to 90% of them seen only once. Sequenced input: peripheral blood. The receptors shown here come from a human donor in a cohort sampled during active COVID-19.

J is TRBJ1-1 and V is TRBV9; D perhaps matches TRBD1 (6 bases). Trimming pared 3 bases from V and 4 bases from J, leaving 16 bases between. CDR1 SGDLS and CDR2 YYNGEE come from the germline V gene. This CDR3 contains 15 residues. The CDR3 spells CASSAQQGIGTEAFF. Here the CDR3 DNA reads TGTGCCAGCAGCGCCCAGCAGGGGATAGGCACTGAAGCTTTCTTT. Combining the CDR3 with reference TRBV9 and TRBJ1-1 gives the whole variable domain DSGVTQTPKHLITATGQRVTLRCSPRSGDLSVYWYQQSLDQGLQFLIQYYNGEERAKGNILERFSAQQFPDLHSELNLSSLELGDSALYFCASSAQQGIGTEAFFGQGTRLTVV.

The chain uses TRBV4-3 and TRBJ2-5, with 8 bases fitting TRBD1. The trim removed 5 bases at V and 5 bases at J, leaving 7 bases unmatched. This CDR3 region has 14 residues. The germline CDR1 and CDR2 sequences are LGHNA and YSLEER. The CDR3 region has the DNA TGCGCCAGCAGCTTGGTGGACAGGGAGGAGACCCAGTACTTC. Translation gives CASSLVDREETQYF.

This clone was counted a few times. The chain is built from TRBV7-2 and TRBJ2-7; a possible D gene is TRBD1 (6 bases). The CDR3 totals 12 residues. V lost 3 bases and J 6 bases, leaving 9 bases between the germline ends. Germline assignment: CDR1 SGHTA and CDR2 FQGNSA. CDR3 in DNA: TGTGCCAGCAGCTTCGACAGGTTCGAGCAGTACTTC. Translated, it gives CASSFDRFEQYF.

The rearrangement links TRBV11-1 to TRBJ2-2; TRBD1 aligns across 9 bases. This CDR3 is built from 14 residues. CDR1 is SGHAT and CDR2 is FQDESV in the germline V gene (reference sequence). The V gene end was trimmed by 6 bases and the J gene end by 6 bases; junction bases not matched to a gene: 5. Here the CDR3 reads CASRSGTGSGELFF. The CDR3, as DNA: TGTGCCAGCAGATCTGGGACAGGGTCCGGGGAGCTGTTTTTT.

This chain joins TRBV6-2 or TRBV6-3 and TRBJ1-5; TRBD1 aligns across 8 bases. Germline CDR1 MNHEY, CDR2 SVGEGT. Trimming cost V 5 bases and J 1 base; bases outside gene matches: 4. The CDR3 contains 15 residues. In DNA form, the CDR3 reads TGTGCCAGCAGTCTCAGGGGGCTGAGCAATCAGCCCCAGCATTTT. Translating it yields CASSLRGLSNQPQHF.

The chain joins TRBV6-6 to TRBJ2-5; 15 nucleotides match TRBD2. The CDR3 spans 16 residues. V shed 5 bases, J shed 4 bases, and the junction held 5 bases outside the gene matches. Germline CDR1 is MNHNY and CDR2 is SVGAGI (reference sequence). The CDR3 region has the DNA TGTGCCAGCAGTCGGACTAGCGGGAGGGGGGGAGAGACCCAGTACTTC. Protein sequence: CASSRTSGRGGETQYF.

The chain uses TRBV5-4 and TRBJ2-5; D is perhaps TRBD2 (6 bases). V was shortened by 0 bases and J by 5 bases, with 17 bases between the two germline ends. The V gene's germline CDR1 is SGHNT and CDR2 YYREEE (reference sequence). The CDR3 has 16 amino acids. The CDR3 spells CASSLDLATVWETQYF. As DNA, the CDR3 is TGTGCCAGCAGCTTGGACCTAGCGACGGTATGGGAGACCCAGTACTTC.

The chain uses TRBV7-2 and TRBJ1-2, with 10 bases lining up with TRBD1. CDR1 is SGHTA and CDR2 is FQGNSA in the germline V gene. CDR3 length equals 13 residues. Trimming took 3 bases from V and 8 from J; bases not matched to a gene: 3. The CDR3 DNA follows: TGTGCCAGCAGCTTTGGGACAGGGGAGGGCTACACCTTC. It is translated as CASSFGTGEGYTF.

The chain uses TRBV9 and TRBJ2-1, with TRBD2 matching over 8 bases. The CDR3 consists of 17 residues. CDR1 is SGDLS and CDR2 is YYNGEE in the germline V gene. V dropped 4 bases and J dropped 7; count of bases not matched to a gene: 16. CDR3 residues: CASSPPKSGGHVNEQFF. The CDR3 nucleotides are TGTGCCAGCAGCCCCCCCAAGAGCGGGGGCCATGTTAATGAGCAGTTCTTC. Variable domain in full (rest from reference TRBV9 and TRBJ2-1): DSGVTQTPKHLITATGQRVTLRCSPRSGDLSVYWYQQSLDQGLQFLIQYYNGEERAKGNILERFSAQQFPDLHSELNLSSLELGDSALYFCASSPPKSGGHVNEQFFGPGTRLTVL.

The chain carries TRBV10-3 and TRBJ2-6; 8 nucleotides match TRBD1. The CDR3 is 17 amino acids. Germline CDR1 is ENHRY and CDR2 is SYGVKD. With V trimmed by 5 bases and J by 0 bases, 6 bases remained unmatched. In DNA form, the CDR3 reads TGTGCCATCAGTACAGGGGGACTCGGCTCTGGGGCCAACGTCCTGACTTTC. This translates into CAISTGGLGSGANVLTF.

The chain links TRBV7-3 to TRBJ2-1; D possibly corresponds to TRBD2 (5 bases). The CDR3 is made up of 16 amino acids. The germline V gene has CDR1 SGHTA and CDR2 FQGTGA. V lost 5 bases, J lost 0 bases, and 14 bases lay in between. The CDR3 DNA follows: TGTGCCAGCAGCCGAGATAGCGCGAGCTCCTACAATGAGCAGTTCTTC. Encoded protein: CASSRDSASSYNEQFF.

Only one count was recorded for this clone. The gene calls are TRBV28 and TRBJ1-2, with 9 bases matching TRBD1. CDR3 size: 16 residues. The trim removed 7 bases at V and 0 bases at J, leaving 9 bases unmatched. Per the germline V gene, CDR1 is MDHEN and CDR2 is SYDVKM. As DNA, the CDR3 is TGTGCCAGCAACCCCCCGGGACAGGGCTCTAACTATGGCTACACCTTC. Its translation: CASNPPGQGSNYGYTF.

This clone was counted a single time. The chain carries TRBV7-8 and TRBJ2-7; 8 nucleotides match TRBD1. This CDR3 spans 16 amino acids. Germline V CDR1 and CDR2: SGHVS, FQNEAQ. Trimming cost V 7 bases and J 7 bases; bases outside gene matches: 18. The CDR3 DNA reads as TGTGCCAGCACCCCCTCTCAGGCAGGGGGCCTGTATGAGCAGTACTTC. This encodes CASTPSQAGGLYEQYF.

The V gene is TRBV12-5, the J gene TRBJ2-7; 11 bases match TRBD2. CDR1 is LGHNT, CDR2 FRNRAP, per germline. Trimming cost V 0 bases and J 0 bases; bases outside gene matches: 16. This CDR3 contains 21 residues. The CDR3, as DNA: TGTGCTAGTGGTTTGGTATCGGTTTTGCTAGCGGGAGGTTATCCCTCCTACGAGCAGTACTTC. Encoded protein: CASGLVSVLLAGGYPSYEQYF. Full variable domain (rest looked up from reference TRBV12-5 and TRBJ2-7): DARVTQTPRHKVTEMGQEVTMRCQPILGHNTVFWYRQTMMQGLELLAYFRNRAPLDDSGMPKDRFSAEMPDATLATLKIQPSEPRDSAVYFCASGLVSVLLAGGYPSYEQYFGPGTRLTVT.

This rearrangement joins TRBV5-1 to TRBJ1-6; 8 bases align to TRBD1. Germline V gene sequence: CDR1 SGHRS, CDR2 YFSETQ. V gave up 2 bases and J gave up 7 bases; unmatched junction bases: 5. CDR3 size: 15 residues. The CDR3: CASSLQGERNSPLHF. CDR3 nucleotide sequence: TGCGCCAGCAGCTTACAGGGGGAACGGAATTCACCCCTCCACTTT.

The rearrangement uses TRBV18 and TRBJ2-4, with TRBD1 identical over 7 bases. The length of the CDR3 is 14 residues. From germline, CDR1 is KGHSH and CDR2 LQKENI. The junction had 6 bases not matched to a gene; V was cut back by 3 bases and J by 7 bases. In DNA, the CDR3 is TGTGCCAGCTCACCGACAGGGATTCTGAACATTCAGTACTTC. It is translated as CASSPTGILNIQYF.

The V call is TRBV7-2, the J call TRBJ2-1; 11 nucleotides agree with TRBD2. In germline, CDR1 is SGHTA, CDR2 FQGNSA. The CDR3 has 15 amino acids. Losses at the gene ends were 7 bases for V and 4 bases for J; bases not matched to a gene: 6. The CDR3 region has the DNA TGTGCCAGCAAGCCTAGCGGGGGGTTTTACAATGAGCAGTTCTTC. Amino acid sequence: CASKPSGGFYNEQFF.

V gene TRBV29-1 combines with J gene TRBJ1-1; tentatively, D is TRBD1 (6 bases). V lost 5 bases and J lost 0, with 10 bases in between. Looked up from germline, CDR1 is SQVTM and CDR2 is ANQGSEA. The length of the CDR3 is 13 residues. The CDR3 bases are TGCAGCGTTCAGGACAGCATGAACACTGAAGCTTTCTTT. Translation: CSVQDSMNTEAFF. The whole variable domain, remainder taken from reference TRBV29-1 and TRBJ1-1, is SAVISQKPSRDICQRGTSLTIQCQVDSQVTMMFWYRQQPGQSLTLIATANQGSEATYESGFVIDKFPISRPNLTFSTLTVSNMSPEDSSIYLCSVQDSMNTEAFFGQGTRLTVV.

The rearrangement links TRBV10-1 to TRBJ1-2, with 8 bases aligning to TRBD1. Per the germline V gene, CDR1 is WNHNN and CDR2 is SYGVQD (reference sequence). V was clipped by 5 bases and J by 1 base; unmatched bases: 12. The CDR3 runs 17 residues. CDR3 protein: CASSNTGGYRFNYGYTF. CDR3 sequence (DNA): TGCGCCAGCAGTAACACAGGGGGGTATAGGTTTAACTATGGCTACACCTTC.